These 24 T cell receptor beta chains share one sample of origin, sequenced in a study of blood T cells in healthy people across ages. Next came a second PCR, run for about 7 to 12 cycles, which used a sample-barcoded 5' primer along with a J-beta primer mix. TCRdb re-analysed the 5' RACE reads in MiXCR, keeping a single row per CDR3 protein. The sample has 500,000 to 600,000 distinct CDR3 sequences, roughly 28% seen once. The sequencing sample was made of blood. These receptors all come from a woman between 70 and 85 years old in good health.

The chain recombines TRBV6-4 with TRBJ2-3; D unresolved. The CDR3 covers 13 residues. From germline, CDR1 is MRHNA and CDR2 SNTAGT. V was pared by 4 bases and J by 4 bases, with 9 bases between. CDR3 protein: CASSARKADTQYF. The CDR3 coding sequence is TGTGCCAGCAGTGCGCGGAAGGCAGATACGCAGTATTTT.

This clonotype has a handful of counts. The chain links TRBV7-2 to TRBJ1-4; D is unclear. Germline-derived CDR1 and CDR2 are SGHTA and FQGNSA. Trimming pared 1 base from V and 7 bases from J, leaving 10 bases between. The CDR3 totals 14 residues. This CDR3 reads CASSLDSPFEKLFF. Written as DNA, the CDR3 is TGTGCCAGCAGCTTAGACAGCCCTTTTGAAAAACTGTTTTTT.

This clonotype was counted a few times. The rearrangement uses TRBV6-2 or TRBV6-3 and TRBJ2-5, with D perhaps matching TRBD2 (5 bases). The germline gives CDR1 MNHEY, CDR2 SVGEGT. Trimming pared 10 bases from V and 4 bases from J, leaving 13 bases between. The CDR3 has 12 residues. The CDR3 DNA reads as TGTGCCACCAGGAGGACTGTAGAGACCCAGTACTTC. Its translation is CATRRTVETQYF.

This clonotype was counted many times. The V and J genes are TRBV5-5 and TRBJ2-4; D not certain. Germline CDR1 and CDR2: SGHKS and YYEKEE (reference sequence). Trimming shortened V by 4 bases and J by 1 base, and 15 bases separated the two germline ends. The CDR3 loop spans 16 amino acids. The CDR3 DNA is TGTGCCAGCAGCCCCCCCGGCCTGGGGGCCAAAAACATTCAGTACTTC. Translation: CASSPPGLGAKNIQYF.

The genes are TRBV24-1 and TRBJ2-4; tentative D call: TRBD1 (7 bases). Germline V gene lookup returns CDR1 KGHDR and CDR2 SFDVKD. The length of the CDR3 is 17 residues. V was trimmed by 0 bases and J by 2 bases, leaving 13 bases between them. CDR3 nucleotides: TGTGCCACCAGTGATTTGCAGGGGGGCGGAACCAAAAACATTCAGTACTTC. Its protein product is CATSDLQGGGTKNIQYF.

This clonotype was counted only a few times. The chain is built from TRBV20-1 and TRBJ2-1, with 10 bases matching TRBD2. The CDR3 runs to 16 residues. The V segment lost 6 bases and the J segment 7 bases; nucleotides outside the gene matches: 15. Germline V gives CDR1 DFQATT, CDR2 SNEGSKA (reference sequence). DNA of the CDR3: TGCAGTGCCAGCTCCGCAGCGGGGGGGCTAGGAAATGAGCAGTTCTTC. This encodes CSASSAAGGLGNEQFF.

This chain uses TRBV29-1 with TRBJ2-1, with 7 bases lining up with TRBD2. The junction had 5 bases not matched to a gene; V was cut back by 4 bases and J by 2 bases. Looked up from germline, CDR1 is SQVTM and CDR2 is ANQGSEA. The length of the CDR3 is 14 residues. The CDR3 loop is CSVGPGGTYNEQFF. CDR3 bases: TGCAGCGTTGGACCGGGGGGAACCTACAATGAGCAGTTCTTC.

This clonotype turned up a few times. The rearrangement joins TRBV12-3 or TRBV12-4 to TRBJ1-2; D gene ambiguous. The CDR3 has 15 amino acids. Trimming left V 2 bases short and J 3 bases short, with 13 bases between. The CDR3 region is CASSLREENYYGYTF. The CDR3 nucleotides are TGTGCCAGCAGTTTACGGGAAGAGAATTACTATGGCTACACCTTC.

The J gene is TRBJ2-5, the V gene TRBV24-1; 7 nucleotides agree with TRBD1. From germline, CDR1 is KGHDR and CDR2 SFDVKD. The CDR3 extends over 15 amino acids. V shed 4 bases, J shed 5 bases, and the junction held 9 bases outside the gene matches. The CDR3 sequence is CATSDPGTDGETQYF. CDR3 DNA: TGTGCCACCAGTGACCCTGGGACAGATGGCGAGACCCAGTACTTC.

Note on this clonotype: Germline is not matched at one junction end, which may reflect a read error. CDR3 in DNA: TGCGCCAGCAGCTTGATCGTACCAGGAGCTAACTATGGTTACACCTTC. This sequence encodes CASSLIVPGANYGYTF. The gene calls are TRBV5-1 and TRBJ1-2; D is unresolved. Germline CDR1 and CDR2: SGHRS and YFSETQ. The CDR3 runs 16 residues.

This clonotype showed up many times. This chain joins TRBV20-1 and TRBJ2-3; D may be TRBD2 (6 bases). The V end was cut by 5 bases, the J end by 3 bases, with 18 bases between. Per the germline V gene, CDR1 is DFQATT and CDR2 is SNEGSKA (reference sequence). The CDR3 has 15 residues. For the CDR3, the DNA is TGCAGTGCTCACCGGCCACTAGCTGGGACAGATACGCAGTATTTT. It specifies CSAHRPLAGTDTQYF.

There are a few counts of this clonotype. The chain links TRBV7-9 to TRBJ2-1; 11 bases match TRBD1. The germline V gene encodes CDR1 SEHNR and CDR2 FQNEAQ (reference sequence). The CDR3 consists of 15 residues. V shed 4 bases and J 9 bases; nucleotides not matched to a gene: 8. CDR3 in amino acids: CASSSDRGRSGEQFF. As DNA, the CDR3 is TGTGCCAGCAGCTCGGACAGGGGGCGCTCGGGTGAGCAGTTCTTC.

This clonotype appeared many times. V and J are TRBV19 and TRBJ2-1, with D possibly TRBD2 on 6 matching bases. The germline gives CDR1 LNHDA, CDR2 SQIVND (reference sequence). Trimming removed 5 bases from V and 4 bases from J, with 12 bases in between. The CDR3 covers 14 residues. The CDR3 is CASSPRGSYNEQFF. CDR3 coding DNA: TGTGCCAGTAGTCCCCGGGGGTCTTACAATGAGCAGTTCTTC.

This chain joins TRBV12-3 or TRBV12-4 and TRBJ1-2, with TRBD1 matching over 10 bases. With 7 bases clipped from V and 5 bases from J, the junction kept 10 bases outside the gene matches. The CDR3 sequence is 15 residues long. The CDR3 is CASILGQGELYGYTF. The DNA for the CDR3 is TGTGCCAGCATTCTCGGACAGGGGGAGTTGTATGGCTACACCTTC.

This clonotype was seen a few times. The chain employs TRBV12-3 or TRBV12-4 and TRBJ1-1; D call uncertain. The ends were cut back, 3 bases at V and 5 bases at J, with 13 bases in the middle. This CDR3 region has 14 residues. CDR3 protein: CASSFGTKGTEAFF. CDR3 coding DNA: TGTGCCAGCAGTTTTGGTACGAAGGGAACTGAAGCTTTCTTT.

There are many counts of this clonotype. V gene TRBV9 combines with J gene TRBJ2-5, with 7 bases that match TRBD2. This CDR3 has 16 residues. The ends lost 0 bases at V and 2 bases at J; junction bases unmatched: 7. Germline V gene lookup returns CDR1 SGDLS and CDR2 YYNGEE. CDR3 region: CASSVGSSGAQETQYF. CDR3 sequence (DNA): TGTGCCAGCAGCGTAGGGTCTAGCGGTGCTCAAGAGACCCAGTACTTC.

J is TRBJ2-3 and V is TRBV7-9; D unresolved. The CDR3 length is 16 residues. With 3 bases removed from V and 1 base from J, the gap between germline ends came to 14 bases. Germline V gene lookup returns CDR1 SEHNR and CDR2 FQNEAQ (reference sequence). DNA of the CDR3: TGTGCCAGCAGCTTGGCTAGTGGGTCCGGCACAGATACGCAGTATTTT. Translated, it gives CASSLASGSGTDTQYF.

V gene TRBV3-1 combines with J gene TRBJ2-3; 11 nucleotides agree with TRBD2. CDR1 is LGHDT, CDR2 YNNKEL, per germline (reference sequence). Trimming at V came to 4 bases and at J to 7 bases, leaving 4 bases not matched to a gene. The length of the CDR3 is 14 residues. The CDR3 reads CASSLGTSGHTQYF. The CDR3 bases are TGTGCCAGCAGCCTCGGGACTAGCGGCCATACGCAGTATTTT.

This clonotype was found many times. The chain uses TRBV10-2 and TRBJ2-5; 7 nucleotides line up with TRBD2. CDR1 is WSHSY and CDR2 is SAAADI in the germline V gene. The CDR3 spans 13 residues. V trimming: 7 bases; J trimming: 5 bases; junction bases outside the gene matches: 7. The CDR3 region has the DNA TGCGCCAGCATGGCTAGCGGCCGGGAGACCCAGTACTTC. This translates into CASMASGRETQYF.

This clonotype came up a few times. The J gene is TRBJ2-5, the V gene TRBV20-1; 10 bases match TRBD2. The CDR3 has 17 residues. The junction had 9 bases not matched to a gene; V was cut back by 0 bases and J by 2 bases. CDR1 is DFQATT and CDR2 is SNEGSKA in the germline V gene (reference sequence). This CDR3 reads CSARDPRGAGGQETQYF. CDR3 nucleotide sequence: TGCAGTGCTAGAGATCCCCGGGGAGCGGGGGGGCAAGAGACCCAGTACTTC.

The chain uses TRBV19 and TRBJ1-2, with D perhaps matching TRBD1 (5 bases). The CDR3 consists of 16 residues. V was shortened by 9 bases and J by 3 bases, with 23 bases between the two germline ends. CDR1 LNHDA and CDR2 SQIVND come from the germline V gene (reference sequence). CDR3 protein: CASLLSGTGVYYGYTF. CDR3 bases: TGTGCCAGCCTCCTCTCCGGGACTGGGGTATACTATGGCTACACCTTC.

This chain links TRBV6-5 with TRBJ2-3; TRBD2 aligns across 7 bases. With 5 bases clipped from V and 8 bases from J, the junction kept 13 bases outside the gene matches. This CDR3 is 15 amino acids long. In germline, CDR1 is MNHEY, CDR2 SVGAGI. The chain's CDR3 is CASSMGGYPSGTQYF. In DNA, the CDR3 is TGTGCCAGCAGTATGGGGGGGTATCCGAGTGGTACGCAGTATTTT.

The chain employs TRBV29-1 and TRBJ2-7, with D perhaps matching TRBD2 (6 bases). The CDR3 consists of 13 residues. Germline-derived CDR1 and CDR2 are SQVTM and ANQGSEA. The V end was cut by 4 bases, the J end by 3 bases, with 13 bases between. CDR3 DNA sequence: TGCAGCGTTGTGGGCGGGATAAACTACGAGCAGTACTTC. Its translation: CSVVGGINYEQYF.

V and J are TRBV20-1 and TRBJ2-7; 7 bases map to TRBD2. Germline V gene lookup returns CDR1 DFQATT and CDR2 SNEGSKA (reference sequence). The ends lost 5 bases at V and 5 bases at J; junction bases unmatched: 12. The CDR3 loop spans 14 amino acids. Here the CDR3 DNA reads TGCAGTGCTCCGAAGGGAGGGGCGGCGGACGAGCAGTACTTC. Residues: CSAPKGGAADEQYF.